One and the same sample provided the 17 T cell receptor beta chains below, sequenced in a study of T-cell reconstitution after alpha-beta-depleted transplantation in children. Unique molecular identifiers were incorporated when the TCRbeta library was constructed. TCRdb itself ran the PCR reads through MiXCR, one entry per CDR3 protein. The table shows 600,000 to 700,000 distinct CDR3 sequences, with roughly 15% occurring only once. The source material was PBMCs from the stem cell graft donor, sampled from the stem cell graft. The receptors here all came from a human donor who donated a stem cell graft to a child with acute myeloid leukemia.

The chain carries TRBV7-2 and TRBJ2-6; 9 nucleotides match TRBD1. This CDR3 has 17 residues. Germline CDR1 is SGHTA and CDR2 is FQGNSA. Unmatched junction bases numbered 11, after V lost 10 bases and J lost 1 base. The CDR3 loop is CATSRGTGRSGANVLTF. The CDR3 DNA is TGTGCCACCTCGAGAGGGACAGGGAGGTCTGGGGCCAACGTCCTGACTTTC. Looking up the rest from reference TRBV7-2 and TRBJ2-6 gives the full variable domain: GAGVSQSPSNKVTEKGKDVELRCDPISGHTALYWYRQSLGQGLEFLIYFQGNSAPDKSGLPSDRFSAERTGGSVSTLTIQRTQQEDSAVYLCATSRGTGRSGANVLTFGAGSRLTVL.

The chain is built from TRBV12-3 or TRBV12-4 and TRBJ1-6; D possibly corresponds to TRBD1 (6 bases). Trimming took off 5 bases at V and 6 bases at J, with 14 bases between the two ends. The CDR3 runs 15 residues. This chain's CDR3 is CASSTGLRSNSPLHF. DNA for the CDR3: TGTGCCAGCAGTACAGGGTTGCGGAGTAATTCACCCCTCCACTTT.

There are a few counts of this clonotype. The chain links TRBV12-3 or TRBV12-4 to TRBJ2-2, with a weak D call TRBD1 (7 bases). This CDR3 is 15 amino acids long. The ends were cut back, 6 bases at V and 0 bases at J, with 11 bases in the middle. CDR3 sequence reads: CASSRGVANTGELFF. For the CDR3, the DNA is TGTGCCAGCAGCAGGGGGGTGGCGAACACCGGGGAGCTGTTTTTT.

This clonotype has only a few counts. J is TRBJ2-7 and V is TRBV13; D possibly corresponds to TRBD1 (5 bases). In germline, CDR1 is PRHDT, CDR2 FYEKMQ (reference sequence). This CDR3 is 14 amino acids long. V was trimmed by 2 bases and J by 6 bases, leaving 14 bases between them. CDR3 protein: CASSLSGQPREQYF. The CDR3 bases are TGTGCCAGCAGCTTATCAGGGCAGCCGCGCGAGCAGTACTTC. The whole variable domain, filled in from reference TRBV13 and TRBJ2-7, reads AAGVIQSPRHLIKEKRETATLKCYPIPRHDTVYWYQQGPGQDPQFLISFYEKMQSDKGSIPDRFSAQQFSDYHSELNMSSLELGDSALYFCASSLSGQPREQYFGPGTRLTVT.

This clonotype was recorded many times. The chain recombines TRBV7-2 with TRBJ1-1; D remains ambiguous. The CDR3 spans 15 residues. V lost 1 base and J lost 0, with 9 bases in between. CDR1 SGHTA and CDR2 FQGNSA come from the germline V gene. The CDR3 DNA reads TGTGCCAGCAGCTTAGAGGGTAGGATGAACACTGAAGCTTTCTTT. It yields the protein CASSLEGRMNTEAFF. Filled out from reference TRBV7-2 and TRBJ1-1, the complete variable domain reads GAGVSQSPSNKVTEKGKDVELRCDPISGHTALYWYRQSLGQGLEFLIYFQGNSAPDKSGLPSDRFSAERTGGSVSTLTIQRTQQEDSAVYLCASSLEGRMNTEAFFGQGTRLTVV.

This clonotype was found a few times. J is TRBJ2-3 and V is TRBV12-3 or TRBV12-4, with 10 bases identical to TRBD2. The CDR3 consists of 16 residues. V trimming: 3 bases; J trimming: 3 bases; junction bases outside the gene matches: 6. The CDR3 spells CASSFASGGRTDTQYF. CDR3 DNA: TGTGCCAGCAGTTTCGCTAGCGGGGGTCGGACAGATACGCAGTATTTT.

There are many counts of this clonotype. The chain joins TRBV12-3 or TRBV12-4 to TRBJ2-4; 11 bases align to TRBD2. The junction had 15 bases not matched to a gene; V was cut back by 3 bases and J by 11 bases. The CDR3 runs to 17 residues. CDR3 residues: CASSFTGASGGKAVQYF. DNA for the CDR3: TGTGCCAGCAGTTTTACGGGGGCTAGCGGGGGGAAAGCGGTTCAGTACTTC.

There are a few counts of this clonotype. CDR3 amino acids: CASTSNRGRSEQYV. DNA of the CDR3: TGTGCCAGCACCTCAAACAGGGGGCGTAGCGAGCAGTACGTC. This chain joins TRBV6-2 or TRBV6-3 and TRBJ2-7, with 9 bases aligning to TRBD1. The CDR3 spans 14 residues. CDR1 and CDR2 (germline): MNHEY, SVGEGT. With V trimmed by 7 bases and J by 6 bases, 10 bases remained unmatched.

This clonotype was counted at least ten times. The chain joins TRBV27 to TRBJ1-6; 8 bases are a match to TRBD1. Germline-derived CDR1 and CDR2 are MNHEY and SMNVEV (reference sequence). The J segment lost 9 bases and the V segment lost 8 bases, leaving 12 bases of the junction unmatched. This CDR3 contains 15 residues. Here the CDR3 DNA reads TGTGCCAGCTCAATGGGGTACAGGGGGGTTTCACCCCTCCACTTT. It encodes CASSMGYRGVSPLHF.

This clonotype was found many times. This sequence joins TRBV20-1 and TRBJ1-5, with D tentatively TRBD1 (5 bases). The CDR3 is 16 residues long. Trimming took 1 base from V and 0 from J, leaving 13 bases between them. Germline assignment: CDR1 DFQATT and CDR2 SNEGSKA (reference sequence). In DNA, the CDR3 is TGCAGTGCTAGAGTCCGGGGACGGGATAGCAATCAGCCCCAGCATTTT. It encodes CSARVRGRDSNQPQHF.

This clonotype was seen repeatedly, ten times or more. The gene calls are TRBV7-2 and TRBJ2-1, with 8 bases matching TRBD2. The CDR3 runs to 15 residues. The germline CDR1 and CDR2 sequences are SGHTA and FQGNSA. With 1 base clipped from V and 6 bases from J, the junction kept 5 bases outside the gene matches. CDR3 nucleotides: TGTGCCAGCAGCTTAGGACAGGCGGGAGGCAATGAGCAGTTCTTC. This codes for CASSLGQAGGNEQFF.

The sample holds a few counts of this clonotype. This chain joins TRBV5-1 and TRBJ2-5; TRBD2 matches 9 bases. Germline trimming cut 5 bases from V and 0 bases from J; bases unmatched to any gene: 5. The germline CDR1 and CDR2 sequences are SGHRS and YFSETQ. The CDR3 runs to 15 residues. DNA for the CDR3: TGCGCCAGCAGTAGCGGGGGCACGAACCAAGAGACCCAGTACTTC. Protein: CASSSGGTNQETQYF. The whole variable domain, remainder taken from reference TRBV5-1 and TRBJ2-5, is KAGVTQTPRYLIKTRGQQVTLSCSPISGHRSVSWYQQTPGQGLQFLFEYFSETQRNKGNFPGRFSGRQFSNSRSEMNVSTLELGDSALYLCASSSGGTNQETQYFGPGTRLLVL.

This clonotype was counted many times. One junction end disagrees with the germline gene, perhaps due to a read error. The rearrangement uses TRBV7-9 and TRBJ2-3; perhaps TRBD2 as D (6 bases). Germline V gene sequence: CDR1 SEHNR, CDR2 FQNEAQ (reference sequence). The CDR3 has 14 amino acids. The CDR3 sequence is CASSLGGVTDTQYF. Here the CDR3 DNA reads TGCGCCAGCAGCCTCGGGGGAGTCACAGATACGCAGTATTTT.

This clonotype appeared many times. V and J are TRBV5-1 and TRBJ1-2; D call uncertain. In germline, CDR1 is SGHRS, CDR2 YFSETQ. The germline V and J ends were trimmed by 0 bases and 8 bases, with 11 bases remaining between them. CDR3 length equals 13 residues. CDR3 amino acids: CASSLAGIRGYTF. The CDR3 coding sequence is TGCGCCAGCAGCTTGGCGGGGATTCGGGGCTACACCTTC.

The chain links TRBV7-9 to TRBJ1-5, with D perhaps TRBD1 (5 bases). The CDR3 length is 15 residues. The V end lost 4 bases, the J end lost 5 bases, and 15 bases lay between the germline ends. Germline loops: CDR1 SEHNR, CDR2 FQNEAQ (reference sequence). CDR3 residues: CASSSDTSYHQPQHF. CDR3 sequence (DNA): TGTGCCAGCAGCTCGGACACCAGCTATCATCAGCCCCAGCATTTT.

This clonotype was seen many times. The V and J genes are TRBV4-3 and TRBJ1-4; 9 nucleotides match TRBD1. The germline V gene encodes CDR1 LGHNA and CDR2 YSLEER. This CDR3 contains 15 residues. J was trimmed by 8 bases and V by 1 base; bases with no gene match: 5. The DNA of the CDR3 is TGCGCCAGCAGCCAAGTAACAGGGGGCAAGGAAAAACTGTTTTTT. This codes for CASSQVTGGKEKLFF.

Only a few counts were recorded for this clonotype. The V call is TRBV29-1, the J call TRBJ1-1; D gene uncertain. Per the germline V gene, CDR1 is SQVTM and CDR2 is ANQGSEA. The CDR3 runs to 11 residues. V lost 2 bases, J lost 5 bases, and 6 bases lay in between. CDR3 bases: TGCAGCGTTGAAAAGGGAACTGAAGCTTTCTTT. Amino acid sequence: CSVEKGTEAFF.